The T cell receptor (beta chain) described here comes from a study of T cell responses to AZD1222 COVID-19 vaccine. Deletions cut 4 bases from V and 4 bases from J, with 10 bases between. CDR1 is LGHNA, CDR2 YSLEER, per germline. The CDR3 is 13 residues long. Study outcomes and limitations: Along spike, vaccine-associated CD4 TCRs were found throughout, with dominance at 160-218 and 743-854. Repertoire samples came only from after the peak T cell response. Donors were largely white British and mainly female; clonal diversity was possibly underestimated.

TCRdb's table, derived via immunoSEQ multiplex PCR, lists solely in-frame clones and lacks some. This table holds some 100,000 clones, around 87% found once. With respect to this clone: The antigen remains unidentified.

The source was peripheral blood, collected on day 0 of AZD1222 vaccination. The TCR sequence derives from an adult in good health. The chain combines TRBV4-3 with TRBJ2-5, with a weak D call TRBD2 (5 bases). The CDR3 loop is CASSLSAGETQYF. The CDR3 DNA is TGCGCCAGCAGCCTCTCCGCGGGAGAGACCCAGTACTTC.